Below are 17 T cell receptor beta chains sequenced from a single sample in a study of T cell changes during pregnancy in multiple sclerosis. Only in-frame clones appear in the TCRdb table, and some are missing; sequencing was by immunoSEQ multiplex PCR. The sample has some 19,000 clones, approximately 89% seen once; the top ten hold 4.5% to 6.5%. The starting material was CD8+ T cells from peripheral blood mononuclear cells, obtained after pregnancy. These receptor sequences come from a female donor in good health, enrolled as a control in a pregnancy study.

The chain carries TRBV7-6 and TRBJ2-2; 8 nucleotides match TRBD1. Germline CDR1 SGHVS, CDR2 FNYEAQ. Germline trimming cut 5 bases from V and 1 base from J; bases unmatched to any gene: 9. CDR3 length: 17 residues. As DNA, the CDR3 is TGTGCCAGCAGCCCAGACAGGGGCGCTAGGAACACCGGGGAGCTGTTTTTT. Translated: CASSPDRGARNTGELFF.

The genes are TRBV9 and TRBJ1-1; D gene unclear. CDR3 length: 14 residues. With 0 bases removed from V and 1 base from J, the gap between germline ends came to 7 bases. The V gene's germline CDR1 is SGDLS and CDR2 YYNGEE. DNA for the CDR3: TGTGCCAGCAGCGTAGGACTGCCGAACACTGAAGCTTTCTTT. This gives the protein CASSVGLPNTEAFF. The full variable domain, rest sourced from reference TRBV9 and TRBJ1-1, is DSGVTQTPKHLITATGQRVTLRCSPRSGDLSVYWYQQSLDQGLQFLIQYYNGEERAKGNILERFSAQQFPDLHSELNLSSLELGDSALYFCASSVGLPNTEAFFGQGTRLTVV.

V and J are TRBV27 and TRBJ2-5; D might be TRBD2 (6 bases). The germline CDR1 and CDR2 sequences are MNHEY and SMNVEV (reference sequence). The CDR3 totals 14 residues. V lost 0 bases to trimming and J lost 3 bases, with 8 bases between them. This CDR3 reads CASSLSASEETQYF. The CDR3 DNA reads TGTGCCAGCAGTTTATCGGCTAGCGAAGAGACCCAGTACTTC.

This rearrangement joins TRBV4-3 to TRBJ2-1, with TRBD2 as a possible D gene (5 bases). CDR3 length: 17 residues. Germline assignment: CDR1 LGHNA and CDR2 YSLEER. V was trimmed by 3 bases and J by 0 bases, leaving 15 bases between them. The CDR3: CASSQGSAESSYNEQFF. The CDR3 nucleotides read TGCGCCAGCAGCCAGGGTTCAGCGGAGAGCTCCTACAATGAGCAGTTCTTC.

This clone was recorded a few times. The chain combines TRBV19 with TRBJ1-2, with D possibly TRBD1 on 6 matching bases. V shed 0 bases and J shed 3 bases, with 14 bases lying between them. The CDR3 has 16 residues. The germline CDR1 and CDR2 sequences are LNHDA and SQIVND (reference sequence). CDR3 coding DNA: TGTGCCAGTAGTATAGACCTAGGACAGCTAGACTATGGCTACACCTTC. The encoded protein is CASSIDLGQLDYGYTF.

This chain joins TRBV7-9 and TRBJ2-3, with 13 bases identical to TRBD2. In germline, CDR1 is SEHNR, CDR2 FQNEAQ (reference sequence). This CDR3 has 15 amino acids. V lost 6 bases and J lost 8; bases outside the gene matches: 8. The CDR3 DNA is TGTGCCAGCAGTCTACTAGCGGGGGGGGATTTTACGCAGTATTTT. This codes for CASSLLAGGDFTQYF.

This chain connects TRBV7-9 to TRBJ1-2; D possibly corresponds to TRBD1 (6 bases). V was pared by 1 base and J by 4 bases, with 13 bases between. The germline V gene encodes CDR1 SEHNR and CDR2 FQNEAQ (reference sequence). The length of the CDR3 is 15 residues. CDR3 region: CASSLVSGDPYGYTF. CDR3 DNA sequence: TGTGCCAGCAGCTTAGTGTCAGGGGACCCCTATGGCTACACCTTC.

The sample holds one count of this clone. The chain has TRBV7-3 and TRBJ2-3; the match to TRBD2 covers 9 bases. With 4 bases clipped from V and 4 bases from J, the junction kept 6 bases outside the gene matches. This CDR3 has 15 amino acids. In germline, CDR1 is SGHTA, CDR2 FQGTGA. The CDR3 bases are TGTGCCAGCAGCTGGCGGGGGGGTGAGTCAGATACGCAGTATTTT. Translating it yields CASSWRGGESDTQYF.

This rearrangement joins TRBV29-1 to TRBJ2-2; weak D call: TRBD1 (5 bases). V was cut by 1 base and J by 5 bases, with 14 bases left in between. Germline CDR1 reads SQVTM; CDR2 reads ANQGSEA. The CDR3 loop spans 15 amino acids. CDR3 region: CSVEGGIGATGELFF. In DNA, the CDR3 is TGCAGCGTTGAAGGGGGTATTGGGGCTACCGGGGAGCTGTTTTTT.

The chain joins TRBV7-9 to TRBJ1-5, with TRBD1 as a possible D gene (5 bases). The CDR3 sequence is 16 residues long. The germline CDR1 and CDR2 sequences are SEHNR and FQNEAQ (reference sequence). The V end was cut by 8 bases, the J end by 1 base, with 18 bases between. The CDR3 region has the DNA TGTGCCAGCGGGTCGGGTGGGGGGGTAAGCAATCAGCCCCAGCATTTT. It codes for CASGSGGGVSNQPQHF.

The genes are TRBV6-1 and TRBJ1-6, with a tentative D call TRBD1 (6 bases). This CDR3 contains 15 residues. Trimming stripped 6 bases from V and 9 bases from J, with 18 bases between. Germline V gives CDR1 MNHNS, CDR2 SASEGT. Written as DNA, the CDR3 is TGTGCCAGCAGATTTTTGACAGGTAACCCTTCACCCCTCCACTTT. Protein product: CASRFLTGNPSPLHF.

For this clone: The junction shows a germline mismatch at one end, possibly a read error. This chain connects TRBV18 to TRBJ1-5, with D perhaps TRBD1 (6 bases). The CDR3 sequence is 16 residues long. Germline-derived CDR1 and CDR2 are KGHSH and LQKENI. The CDR3 nucleotides read TGTGCCAGCTCACCACCGGAGGACAGAAGCAATCGGCCCCAGCATTTT. Protein sequence: CASSPPEDRSNRPQHF. The whole variable domain, remainder taken from reference TRBV18 and TRBJ1-5, is NAGVMQNPRHLVRRRGQEARLRCSPMKGHSHVYWYRQLPEEGLKFMVYLQKENIIDESGMPKERFSAEFPKEGPSILRIQQVVRGDSAAYFCASSPPEDRSNRPQHFGDGTRLSIL.

V is TRBV30 and J is TRBJ1-1; weak D call: TRBD1 (5 bases). This CDR3 has 14 residues. The ends were cut back, 3 bases at V and 0 bases at J, with 11 bases in the middle. Looked up from germline, CDR1 is GTSNPN and CDR2 is SVGIG (reference sequence). CDR3 nucleotide sequence: TGTGCCTGGAGGGCAGGGTCGATGAACACTGAAGCTTTCTTT. Protein sequence: CAWRAGSMNTEAFF.

This rearrangement joins TRBV9 to TRBJ2-3; D perhaps matches TRBD2 (5 bases). The CDR3 spans 14 residues. Germline-derived CDR1 and CDR2 are SGDLS and YYNGEE. V gave up 2 bases and J gave up 6 bases, with 13 bases separating them. CDR3: CASSVLLGVDTQYF. CDR3 nucleotides: TGTGCCAGCAGCGTCCTACTAGGCGTGGATACGCAGTATTTT.

The J gene is TRBJ1-2, the V gene TRBV5-4, with 7 positions matching TRBD1. Germline V CDR1 and CDR2: SGHNT, YYREEE (reference sequence). V trimming: 4 bases; J trimming: 0 bases; junction bases outside the gene matches: 12. This CDR3 has 17 amino acids. The CDR3: CASSPYTMTGTNYGYTF. CDR3 nucleotides: TGTGCCAGCAGCCCATACACAATGACAGGGACTAACTATGGCTACACCTTC.

This chain connects TRBV23-1 to TRBJ1-2, with D unclear. TRBV23-1 is labeled an ORF, and its function is uncertain. This CDR3 has 15 residues. The ends were cut back, 6 bases at V and 5 bases at J, with 19 bases in the middle. In DNA, the CDR3 is TGCGCCAGCAGCACAGTGGCTGCTTCCATTTATGGCTACACCTTC. Encoded protein: CASSTVAASIYGYTF.

The genes are TRBV5-1 and TRBJ1-5; TRBD1 matches at 8 bases. Germline V lookup: CDR1 SGHRS, CDR2 YFSETQ. V dropped 4 bases and J dropped 3; count of bases not matched to a gene: 3. This CDR3 contains 14 residues. Written as DNA, the CDR3 is TGCGCCAGCAGCCCGGGACAGGACAATCAGCCCCAGCATTTT. As protein: CASSPGQDNQPQHF.